These T cell receptor beta chains were read from a single sample in a study of vaccination and CD4 T cells after COVID-19. These receptors have no known antigen. Via MiXCR, TCRdb re-called the PCR reads, giving one row per CDR3 protein. The sample yields over 6,500 distinct CDR3 sequences, 52% seen once. The sample comprised CD4+ T cells from blood, cultured in vitro. These receptors all stem from a human donor in good health. The CDR3 runs from the conserved cysteine through the conserved F or W. Each record gives: CDR3 protein, CDR3 DNA, J gene, clone size, V gene, D gene. The D gene is left open where the match is weak. The listing skips clone size in some rows; elsewhere it reads once, few, many or a size class.

CSSGTGDSSQYF | TGCAGCTCTGGGACAGGGGATTCGTCGCAGTATTTT | TRBJ2-3 | . | TRBV29-1 | TRBD1
CASSYDVAGGKNEQFF | TGTGCCAGCAGTTACGATGTAGCGGGAGGTAAGAATGAGCAGTTCTTC | TRBJ2-1 | . | TRBV6-5 | TRBD2
CSARYPWPDTQYF | TGCAGTGCTAGATATCCCTGGCCGGATACGCAGTATTTT | TRBJ2-3 | . | TRBV20-1 | .
CASSPLQGGYTF | TGTGCCAGCAGTCCCCTCCAGGGTGGCTACACCTTC | TRBJ1-2 | . | TRBV12-3/TRBV12-4 | .
CASSLRNGRLNTEAFF | TGTGCCAGCAGCTTGAGGAACGGCAGGTTGAACACTGAAGCTTTCTTT | TRBJ1-1 | . | TRBV5-6 | .
CASSPGVSYNSPLHF | TGTGCCAGCAGCCCCGGAGTCTCCTATAATTCACCCCTCCACTTT | TRBJ1-6 | . | TRBV11-2 | .
CASSEEGEAFF | TGTGCCAGCAGTGAAGAGGGGGAAGCTTTCTTT | TRBJ1-1 | . | TRBV2 | .
CASSRESTQYF | TGTGCCAGCAGTCGCGAGAGTACGCAGTATTTT | TRBJ2-3 | few | TRBV27 | .
CSARKNSDTQYF | TGCAGTGCTAGAAAGAACTCGGATACGCAGTATTTT | TRBJ2-3 | . | TRBV20-1 | .
CASSHERAHTEAFF | TGTGCCAGCAGCCATGAGAGGGCACACACTGAAGCTTTCTTT | TRBJ1-1 | . | TRBV6-1 | .
CAISDRVNQPQHF | TGTGCCATCAGCGACAGGGTGAATCAGCCCCAGCATTTT | TRBJ1-5 | few | TRBV10-3 | TRBD1
CASSYLQTGSTEAFF | TGTGCCAGCAGTTACCTCCAGACAGGGAGCACTGAAGCTTTCTTT | TRBJ1-1 | . | TRBV6-5 | TRBD1
CASSRSWNTEAFF | TGTGCCAGCAGCAGAAGTTGGAACACTGAAGCTTTCTTT | TRBJ1-1 | . | TRBV11-2 | .
CAITTTGTGVYGYTF | TGTGCCATCACCACCACCGGGACAGGGGTTTATGGCTACACCTTC | TRBJ1-2 | few | TRBV10-3 | TRBD1
CASSIGLASETQYF | TGTGCCAGTAGTATAGGGCTAGCCTCTGAGACCCAGTACTTC | TRBJ2-5 | . | TRBV19 | .
CASSYGGGAYGYTF | TGTGCCAGCAGTTACGGTGGCGGAGCTTATGGCTACACCTTC | TRBJ1-2 | . | TRBV6-5 | .
CASSSPGYSNYGYTF | TGTGCCAGCAGTTCCCCGGGGTATAGTAACTATGGCTACACCTTC | TRBJ1-2 | . | TRBV12-3/TRBV12-4 | .
CASSFRGQAKGEQYF | TGTGCCAGCAGTTTCCGGGGACAGGCGAAAGGGGAGCAGTACTTC | TRBJ2-7 | . | TRBV12-3/TRBV12-4 | TRBD1
CSAGGGQGSNTIYF | TGCAGTGCTGGAGGGGGACAGGGGAGTAACACCATATATTTT | TRBJ1-3 | few | TRBV20-1 | TRBD1
CAWINRDYGYTF | TGTGCCTGGATTAACAGGGACTATGGCTACACCTTC | TRBJ1-2 | . | TRBV30 | .
CASSPRGTTDTQYF | TGTGCCAGCAGCCCGCGGGGGACCACAGATACGCAGTATTTT | TRBJ2-3 | . | TRBV9 | TRBD2